The 3 T cell receptor beta chains below were found in one sample sequenced in a study of T cells in Graves' hyperthyroidism and ophthalmopathy. What was amplified from RNA transcripts were TCR beta CDR3 regions. Initially, a first-round RT-PCR of the TCR CDR3 employed the HTBI primer set. TCRdb passed the multiplex PCR reads through MiXCR, listing each CDR3 protein once. This sample has some 560,000 distinct CDR3 sequences; approximately 14% occur once, and the top ten carry 6.5% to 8%. Sequences were obtained from blood. The source is a woman aged 25-40 years with Graves' hyperthyroidism.

The chain joins TRBV27 to TRBJ1-4; no definite D call. Germline CDR1 and CDR2: MNHEY and SMNVEV (reference sequence). V lost 4 bases, J lost 7 bases, and 13 bases lay in between. This CDR3 is 14 amino acids long. The CDR3 DNA sequence: TGTGCCAGCAGTTCCAGGACGATCGGTGAAAAACTGTTTTTT. Its protein product is CASSSRTIGEKLFF. Based on the CDR3 plus reference TRBV27 and TRBJ1-4, the full variable domain is EAQVTQNPRYLITVTGKKLTVTCSQNMNHEYMSWYRQDPGLGLRQIYYSMNVEVTDKGDVPEGYKVSRKEKRNFPLILESPSPNQTSLYFCASSSRTIGEKLFFGSGTQLSVL.

Ten or more counts support this clonotype. The chain joins TRBV28 to TRBJ2-3; D might be TRBD2 (6 bases). Germline assignment: CDR1 MDHEN and CDR2 SYDVKM. Deletions cut 5 bases from V and 4 bases from J, with 16 bases between. There are 15 residues in the CDR3. The CDR3 here is CASSASGSRADTQYF. As DNA, the CDR3 is TGTGCCAGCAGTGCAAGCGGGTCTAGGGCAGATACGCAGTATTTT.

The chain couples TRBV6-5 to TRBJ2-5; tentative D call: TRBD2 (5 bases). The length of the CDR3 is 15 residues. Germline V gene sequence: CDR1 MNHEY, CDR2 SVGAGI. With 4 bases removed from V and 4 bases from J, the gap between germline ends came to 16 bases. The DNA of the CDR3 is TGTGCCAGCAGTTTAGCCGCCGGACGGGGAGAGACCCAGTACTTC. This translates into CASSLAAGRGETQYF.